This TCR beta chain comes out of a study of metastatic and nonmetastatic thyroid tumors. Study context: Repertoire comparison spanned blood and tumor or nodule tissue of malignant and benign thyroid patients.

Of note for this clone: What it recognizes is unknown.

Trimming cost V 4 bases and J 8 bases, with 20 bases left between them. In germline, CDR1 is LNHDA, CDR2 SQIVND (reference sequence). The CDR3 runs to 15 residues. Original processing methods: Clinicopathological groups differed in CDR3, with these differences serving to build a distant-metastasis classifier for papillary thyroid cancer. TCRdb re-called the PCR reads with MiXCR. The V and J calls and clone size come from TCRdb's table, not from the authors' own analysis. Of roughly 6,900 clones listed, 27% were seen once; the top ten hold 16%. No treatment had been given to any patient before thyroid surgery. Notes on the study in general: In both blood and tumor samples, TCR beta diversity was reported significantly higher for malignant than benign nodules.

Sequenced material: adjacent normal tissue. The genes are TRBV19 and TRBJ1-2; TRBD1 is a possible D gene (5 bases). The TCR originated in a male donor with papillary thyroid cancer or a benign thyroid nodule (not recorded which). Some clones in this sample may be carry-over from other donors' samples. The CDR3 DNA is TGTGCCAGTAGTACCCCCTCGGGACCCCGACAGGGCTACACCTTC. Translating it yields CASSTPSGPRQGYTF.